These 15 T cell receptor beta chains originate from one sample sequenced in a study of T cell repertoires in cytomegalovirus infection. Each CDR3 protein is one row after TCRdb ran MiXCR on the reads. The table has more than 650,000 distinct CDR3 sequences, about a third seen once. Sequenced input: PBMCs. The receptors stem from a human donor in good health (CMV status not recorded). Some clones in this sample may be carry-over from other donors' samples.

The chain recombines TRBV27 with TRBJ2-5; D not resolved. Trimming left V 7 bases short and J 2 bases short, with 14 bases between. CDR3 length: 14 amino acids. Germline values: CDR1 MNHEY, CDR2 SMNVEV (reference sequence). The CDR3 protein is CASKVLGVQETQYF. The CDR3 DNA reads TGTGCCAGCAAGGTTTTAGGAGTTCAAGAGACCCAGTACTTC.

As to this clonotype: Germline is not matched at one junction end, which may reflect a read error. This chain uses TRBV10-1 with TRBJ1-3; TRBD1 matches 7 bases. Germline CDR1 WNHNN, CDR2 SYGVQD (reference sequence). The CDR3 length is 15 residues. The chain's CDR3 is CARSDRTGSGNTIYF. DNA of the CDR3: TGCGCCAGAAGTGACCGGACAGGTTCTGGAAACACCATATATTTT.

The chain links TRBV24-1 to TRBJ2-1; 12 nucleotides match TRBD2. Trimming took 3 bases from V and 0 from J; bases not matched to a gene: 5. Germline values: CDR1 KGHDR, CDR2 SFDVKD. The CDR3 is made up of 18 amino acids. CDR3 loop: CATSDPGLAGSSYNEQFF. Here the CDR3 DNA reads TGTGCCACCAGTGATCCGGGACTAGCGGGCAGCTCCTACAATGAGCAGTTCTTC.

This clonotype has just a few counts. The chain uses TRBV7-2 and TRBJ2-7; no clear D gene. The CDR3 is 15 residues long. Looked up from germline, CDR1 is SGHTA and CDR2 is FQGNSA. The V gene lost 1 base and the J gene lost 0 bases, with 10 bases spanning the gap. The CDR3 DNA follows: TGTGCCAGCAGCTTAGGGCACAGTAGCTCCTACGAGCAGTACTTC. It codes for CASSLGHSSSYEQYF.

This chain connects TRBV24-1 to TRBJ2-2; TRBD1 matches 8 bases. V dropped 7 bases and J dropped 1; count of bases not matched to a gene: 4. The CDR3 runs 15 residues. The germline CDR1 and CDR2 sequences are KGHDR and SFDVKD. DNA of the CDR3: TGTGCCACCAGACCTGGACAGGGGAACACCGGGGAGCTGTTTTTT. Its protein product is CATRPGQGNTGELFF.

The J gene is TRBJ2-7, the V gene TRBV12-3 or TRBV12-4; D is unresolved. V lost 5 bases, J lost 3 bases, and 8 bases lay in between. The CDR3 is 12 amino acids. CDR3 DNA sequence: TGTGCCAGCAGTAACGGGCTCTACGAGCAGTACTTC. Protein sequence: CASSNGLYEQYF.

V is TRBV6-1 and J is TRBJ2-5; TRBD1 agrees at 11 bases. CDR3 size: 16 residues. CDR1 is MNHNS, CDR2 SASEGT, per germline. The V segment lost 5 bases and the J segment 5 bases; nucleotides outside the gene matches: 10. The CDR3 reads CASSSLRTGGVETQYF. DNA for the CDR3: TGTGCCAGCAGTTCATTGAGGACAGGGGGCGTTGAGACCCAGTACTTC.

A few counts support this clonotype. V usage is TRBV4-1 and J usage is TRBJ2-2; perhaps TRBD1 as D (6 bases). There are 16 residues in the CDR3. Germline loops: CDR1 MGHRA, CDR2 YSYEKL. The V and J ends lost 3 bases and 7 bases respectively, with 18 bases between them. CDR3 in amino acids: CASSHAWGTSNGELFF. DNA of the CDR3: TGCGCCAGCAGCCACGCTTGGGGGACATCGAACGGGGAGCTGTTTTTT.

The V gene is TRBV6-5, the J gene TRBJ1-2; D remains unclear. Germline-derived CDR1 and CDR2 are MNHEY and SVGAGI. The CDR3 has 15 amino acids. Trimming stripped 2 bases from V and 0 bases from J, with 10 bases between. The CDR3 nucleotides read TGTGCCAGCAGTTACAGGGCCTCATCTAACTATGGCTACACCTTC. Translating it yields CASSYRASSNYGYTF.

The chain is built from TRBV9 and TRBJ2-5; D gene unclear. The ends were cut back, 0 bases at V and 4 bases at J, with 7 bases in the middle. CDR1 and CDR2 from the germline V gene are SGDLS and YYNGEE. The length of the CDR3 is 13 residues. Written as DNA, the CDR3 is TGTGCCAGCAGCGTAGGGTCCCCAGAGACCCAGTACTTC. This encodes CASSVGSPETQYF. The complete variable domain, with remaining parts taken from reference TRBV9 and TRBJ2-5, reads DSGVTQTPKHLITATGQRVTLRCSPRSGDLSVYWYQQSLDQGLQFLIQYYNGEERAKGNILERFSAQQFPDLHSELNLSSLELGDSALYFCASSVGSPETQYFGPGTRLLVL.

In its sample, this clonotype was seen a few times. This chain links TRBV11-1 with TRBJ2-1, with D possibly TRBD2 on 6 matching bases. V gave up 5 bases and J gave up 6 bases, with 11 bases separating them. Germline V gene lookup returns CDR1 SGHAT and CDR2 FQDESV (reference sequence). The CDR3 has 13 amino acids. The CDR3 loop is CASSRLGFNEQFF. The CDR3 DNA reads TGTGCCAGCAGCCGACTAGGTTTCAATGAGCAGTTCTTC.

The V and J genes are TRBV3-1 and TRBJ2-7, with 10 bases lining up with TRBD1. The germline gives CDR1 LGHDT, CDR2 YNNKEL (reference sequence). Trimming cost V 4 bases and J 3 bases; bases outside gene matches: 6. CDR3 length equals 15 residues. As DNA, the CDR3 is TGTGCCAGCAGCCCGGGACAGGGGTCATTCTACGAGCAGTACTTC. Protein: CASSPGQGSFYEQYF.

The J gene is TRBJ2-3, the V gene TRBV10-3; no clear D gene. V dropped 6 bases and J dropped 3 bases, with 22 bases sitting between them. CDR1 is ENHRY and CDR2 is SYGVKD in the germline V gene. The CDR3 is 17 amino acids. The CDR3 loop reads CAIRAPDAPGTTDTQYF. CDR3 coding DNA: TGTGCCATCAGAGCACCGGACGCCCCTGGCACTACAGATACGCAGTATTTT.

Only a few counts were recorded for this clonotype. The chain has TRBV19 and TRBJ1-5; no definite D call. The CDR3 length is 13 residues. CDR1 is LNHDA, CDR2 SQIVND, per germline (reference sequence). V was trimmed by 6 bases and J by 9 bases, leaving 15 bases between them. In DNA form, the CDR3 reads TGTGCCAGTAGCGACGAGGGAAGGCGGCCCCAGCATTTT. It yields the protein CASSDEGRRPQHF.

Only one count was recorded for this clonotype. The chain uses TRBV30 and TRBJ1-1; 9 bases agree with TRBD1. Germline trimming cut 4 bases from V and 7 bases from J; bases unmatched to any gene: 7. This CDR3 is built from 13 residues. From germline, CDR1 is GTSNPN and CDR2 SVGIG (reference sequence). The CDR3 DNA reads TGTGCCTGGACCTGGACAGGGGCTAGTGAAGCTTTCTTT. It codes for CAWTWTGASEAFF.